This TCR beta chain is from a study of response to subunit inactivated influenza vaccine. TCRdb re-analysed the RT-PCR reads in MiXCR, keeping a single row per CDR3 protein. Here the sample spans hundreds of thousands of distinct CDR3 sequences, over 11% being singletons. Source: PBMCs from blood, taken roughly 2 weeks before vaccination. The sequence was collected from a man in his forties or fifties who received an inactivated influenza vaccine.

The CDR3 nucleotides are TGTGCCAGCAGTTTAGTGTCAGGGGAAGAGACCCAGTACTTC. Its protein product is CASSLVSGEETQYF. The chain employs TRBV27 and TRBJ2-5; possibly TRBD1 for D (6 bases). Germline-derived CDR1 and CDR2 are MNHEY and SMNVEV (reference sequence). Trimming took off 2 bases at V and 3 bases at J, with 10 bases between the two ends. The CDR3 extends over 14 amino acids.